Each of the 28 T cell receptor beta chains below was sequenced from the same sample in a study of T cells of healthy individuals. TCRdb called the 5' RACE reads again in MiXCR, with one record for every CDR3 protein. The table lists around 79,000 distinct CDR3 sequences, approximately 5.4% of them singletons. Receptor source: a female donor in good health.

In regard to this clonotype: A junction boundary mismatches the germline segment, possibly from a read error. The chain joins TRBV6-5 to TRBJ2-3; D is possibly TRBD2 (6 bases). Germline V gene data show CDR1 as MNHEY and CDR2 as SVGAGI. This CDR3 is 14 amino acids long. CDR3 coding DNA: TGTACCAGCAGTTACGATGGGACTCGCGATACGCAGTATTTT. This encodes CTSSYDGTRDTQYF.

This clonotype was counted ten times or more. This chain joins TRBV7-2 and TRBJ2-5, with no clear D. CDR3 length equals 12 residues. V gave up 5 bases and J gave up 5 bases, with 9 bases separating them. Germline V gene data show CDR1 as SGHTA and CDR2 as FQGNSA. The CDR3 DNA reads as TGTGCCAGCAGCGAAGGCCGCGAGACCCAGTACTTC. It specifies CASSEGRETQYF.

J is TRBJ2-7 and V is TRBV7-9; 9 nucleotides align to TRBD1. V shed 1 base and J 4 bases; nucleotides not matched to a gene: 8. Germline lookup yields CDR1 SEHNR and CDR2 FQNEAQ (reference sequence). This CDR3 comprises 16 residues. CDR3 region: CASSLGGTGMGYEQYF. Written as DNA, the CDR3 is TGTGCCAGCAGCTTAGGCGGGACAGGGATGGGGTACGAGCAGTACTTC. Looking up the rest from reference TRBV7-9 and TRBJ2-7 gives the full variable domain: DTGVSQNPRHKITKRGQNVTFRCDPISEHNRLYWYRQTLGQGPEFLTYFQNEAQLEKSRLLSDRFSAERPKGSFSTLEIQRTEQGDSAMYLCASSLGGTGMGYEQYFGPGTRLTVT.

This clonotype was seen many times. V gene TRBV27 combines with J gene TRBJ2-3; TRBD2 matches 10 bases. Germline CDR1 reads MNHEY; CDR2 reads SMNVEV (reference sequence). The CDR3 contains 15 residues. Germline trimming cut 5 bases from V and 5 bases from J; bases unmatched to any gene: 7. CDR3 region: CASSNLAGVGDTQYF. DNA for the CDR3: TGTGCCAGCAGTAATCTAGCGGGAGTGGGAGATACGCAGTATTTT.

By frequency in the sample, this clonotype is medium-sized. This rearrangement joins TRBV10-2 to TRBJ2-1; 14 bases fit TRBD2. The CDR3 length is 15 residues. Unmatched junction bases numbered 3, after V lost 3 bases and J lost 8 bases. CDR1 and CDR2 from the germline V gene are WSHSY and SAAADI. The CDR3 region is CASSEGGLAGDEQFF. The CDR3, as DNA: TGCGCCAGCAGTGAAGGGGGACTAGCGGGAGATGAGCAGTTCTTC.

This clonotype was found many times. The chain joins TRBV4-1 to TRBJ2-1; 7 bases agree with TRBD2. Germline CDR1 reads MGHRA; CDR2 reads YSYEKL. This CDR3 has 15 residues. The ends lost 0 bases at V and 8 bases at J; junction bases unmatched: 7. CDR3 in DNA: TGCGCCAGCAGCCAAGATGGCACTAGCGCCGATGAGCAGTTCTTC. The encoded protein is CASSQDGTSADEQFF.

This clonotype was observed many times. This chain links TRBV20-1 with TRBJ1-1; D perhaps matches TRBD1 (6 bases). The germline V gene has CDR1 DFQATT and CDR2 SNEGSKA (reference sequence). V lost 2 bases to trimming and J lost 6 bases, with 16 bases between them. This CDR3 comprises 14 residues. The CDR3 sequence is CSARNTGLGAEAFF. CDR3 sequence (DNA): TGCAGTGCTAGAAACACAGGGCTTGGGGCTGAAGCTTTCTTT.

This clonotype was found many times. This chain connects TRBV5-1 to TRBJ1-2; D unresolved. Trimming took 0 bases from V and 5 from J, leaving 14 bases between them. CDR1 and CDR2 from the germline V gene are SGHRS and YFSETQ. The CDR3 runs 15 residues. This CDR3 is CASSLDGEGKYGYTF. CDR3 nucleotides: TGCGCCAGCAGCTTGGATGGGGAGGGAAAATATGGCTACACCTTC. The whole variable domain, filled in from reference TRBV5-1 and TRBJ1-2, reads KAGVTQTPRYLIKTRGQQVTLSCSPISGHRSVSWYQQTPGQGLQFLFEYFSETQRNKGNFPGRFSGRQFSNSRSEMNVSTLELGDSALYLCASSLDGEGKYGYTFGSGTRLTVV.

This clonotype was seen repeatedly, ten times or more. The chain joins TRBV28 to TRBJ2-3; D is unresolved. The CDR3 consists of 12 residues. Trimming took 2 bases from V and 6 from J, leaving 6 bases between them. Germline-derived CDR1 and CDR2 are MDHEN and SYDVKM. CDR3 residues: CASSLRPDTQYF. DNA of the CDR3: TGTGCCAGCAGTTTACGACCCGATACGCAGTATTTT.

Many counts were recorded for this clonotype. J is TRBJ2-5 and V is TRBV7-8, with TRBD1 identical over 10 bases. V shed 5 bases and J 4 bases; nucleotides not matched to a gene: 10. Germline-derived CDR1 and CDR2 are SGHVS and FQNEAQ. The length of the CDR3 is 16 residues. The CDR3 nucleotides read TGTGCCAGCAGCATCGCTACCGGGACAGGGGTAGAGACCCAGTACTTC. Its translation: CASSIATGTGVETQYF.

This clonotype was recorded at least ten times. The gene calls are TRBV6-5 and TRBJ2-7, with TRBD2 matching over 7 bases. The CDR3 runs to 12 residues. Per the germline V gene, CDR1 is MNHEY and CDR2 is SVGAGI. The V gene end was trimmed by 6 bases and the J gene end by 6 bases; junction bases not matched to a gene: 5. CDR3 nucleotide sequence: TGTGCCAGCAGCCCCCCGGGGGGCGAGCAGTACTTC. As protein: CASSPPGGEQYF.

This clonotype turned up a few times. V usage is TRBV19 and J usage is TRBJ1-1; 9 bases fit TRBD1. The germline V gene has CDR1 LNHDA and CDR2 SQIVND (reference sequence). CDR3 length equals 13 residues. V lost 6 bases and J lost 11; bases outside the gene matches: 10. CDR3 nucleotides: TGTGCCAGTAGAATGCTACAGGGGGCACCCGCTTTCTTT. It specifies CASRMLQGAPAFF.

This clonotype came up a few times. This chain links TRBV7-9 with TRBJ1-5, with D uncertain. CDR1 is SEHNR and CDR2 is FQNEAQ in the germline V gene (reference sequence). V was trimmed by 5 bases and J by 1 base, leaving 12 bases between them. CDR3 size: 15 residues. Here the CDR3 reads CASSPPGRSNQPQHF. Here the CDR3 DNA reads TGTGCCAGCAGCCCGCCCGGACGGAGCAATCAGCCCCAGCATTTT.

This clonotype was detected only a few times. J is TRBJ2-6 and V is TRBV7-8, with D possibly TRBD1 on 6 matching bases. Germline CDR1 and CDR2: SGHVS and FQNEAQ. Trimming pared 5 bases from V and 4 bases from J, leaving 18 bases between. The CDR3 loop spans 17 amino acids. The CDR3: CASSRGRGRGGANVLTF. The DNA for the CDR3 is TGTGCCAGCAGCCGGGGACGGGGTAGGGGGGGGGCCAACGTCCTGACTTTC.

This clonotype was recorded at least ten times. The CDR3 DNA follows: TGTGCCAGCAGAGAGACAGCCCCCGAGCAGTACTTC. This gives the protein CASRETAPEQYF. This chain connects TRBV6-6 to TRBJ2-7, with D possibly TRBD1 on 5 matching bases. Germline V gene sequence: CDR1 MNHNY, CDR2 SVGAGI (reference sequence). V was shortened by 6 bases and J by 6 bases, with 12 bases between the two germline ends. The CDR3 is 12 residues long.

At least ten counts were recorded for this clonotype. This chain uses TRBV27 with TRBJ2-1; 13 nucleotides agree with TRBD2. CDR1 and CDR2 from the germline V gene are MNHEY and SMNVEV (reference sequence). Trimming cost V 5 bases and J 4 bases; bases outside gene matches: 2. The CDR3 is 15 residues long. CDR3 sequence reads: CASSGGLAGYNEQFF. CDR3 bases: TGTGCCAGCAGTGGGGGACTAGCGGGGTACAATGAGCAGTTCTTC.

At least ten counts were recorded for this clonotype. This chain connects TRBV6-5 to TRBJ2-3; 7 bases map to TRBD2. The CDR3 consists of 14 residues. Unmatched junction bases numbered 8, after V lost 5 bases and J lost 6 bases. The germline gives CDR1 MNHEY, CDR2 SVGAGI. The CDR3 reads CASSPGLEGDTQYF. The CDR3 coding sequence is TGTGCCAGCAGTCCTGGACTAGAGGGGGATACGCAGTATTTT.

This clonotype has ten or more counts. The CDR3 region is CASSEAAGGYMNTEAFF. CDR3 DNA: TGTGCCAGCAGCGAAGCGGCAGGGGGTTACATGAACACTGAAGCTTTCTTT. The chain joins TRBV9 to TRBJ1-1, with 7 bases matching TRBD1. The ends lost 3 bases at V and 0 bases at J; junction bases unmatched: 11. This CDR3 comprises 17 residues. From germline, CDR1 is SGDLS and CDR2 YYNGEE.

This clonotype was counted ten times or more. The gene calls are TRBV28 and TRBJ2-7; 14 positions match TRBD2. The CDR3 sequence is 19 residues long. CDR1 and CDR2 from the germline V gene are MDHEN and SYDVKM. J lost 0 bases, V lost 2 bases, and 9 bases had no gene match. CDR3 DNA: TGTGCCAGCAGTTTACTACCGGGACTAGCGGGAGTGCACTCCTACGAGCAGTACTTC. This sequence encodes CASSLLPGLAGVHSYEQYF.

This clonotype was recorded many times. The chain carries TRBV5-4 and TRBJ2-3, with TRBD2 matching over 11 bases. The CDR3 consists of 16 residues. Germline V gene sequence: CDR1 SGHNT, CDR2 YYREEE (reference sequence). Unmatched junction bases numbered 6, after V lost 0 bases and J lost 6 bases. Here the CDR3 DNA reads TGTGCCAGCAGCTTGGTTCTAGCGGGAGGTGTGGATACGCAGTATTTT. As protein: CASSLVLAGGVDTQYF. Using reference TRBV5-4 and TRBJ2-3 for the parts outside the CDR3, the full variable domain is ETGVTQSPTHLIKTRGQQVTLRCSSQSGHNTVSWYQQALGQGPQFIFQYYREEENGRGNFPPRFSGLQFPNYSSELNVNALELDDSALYLCASSLVLAGGVDTQYFGPGTRLTVL.

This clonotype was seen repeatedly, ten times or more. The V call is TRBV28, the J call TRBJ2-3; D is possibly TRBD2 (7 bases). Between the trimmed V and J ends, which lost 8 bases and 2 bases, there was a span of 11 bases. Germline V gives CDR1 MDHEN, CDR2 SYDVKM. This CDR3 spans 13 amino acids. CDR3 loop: CASGGGDTDTQYF. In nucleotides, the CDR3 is TGTGCCAGCGGGGGGGGCGACACAGATACGCAGTATTTT. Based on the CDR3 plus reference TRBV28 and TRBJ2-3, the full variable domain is DVKVTQSSRYLVKRTGEKVFLECVQDMDHENMFWYRQDPGLGLRLIYFSYDVKMKEKGDIPEGYSVSREKKERFSLILESASTNQTSMYLCASGGGDTDTQYFGPGTRLTVL.

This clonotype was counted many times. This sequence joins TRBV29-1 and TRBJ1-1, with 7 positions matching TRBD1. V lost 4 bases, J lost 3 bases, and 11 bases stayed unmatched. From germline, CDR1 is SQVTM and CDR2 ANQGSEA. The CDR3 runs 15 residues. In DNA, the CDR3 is TGCAGCGTTGGCCGGACAGGCTTTGTGGACACTGAAGCTTTCTTT. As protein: CSVGRTGFVDTEAFF.

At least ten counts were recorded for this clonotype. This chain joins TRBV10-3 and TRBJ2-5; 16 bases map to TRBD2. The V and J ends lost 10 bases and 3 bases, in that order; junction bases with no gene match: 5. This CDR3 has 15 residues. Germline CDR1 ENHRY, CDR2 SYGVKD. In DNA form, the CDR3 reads TGTGCCACCATGGGACTAGCGGGAGGGGAAGAGACCCAGTACTTC. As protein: CATMGLAGGEETQYF.

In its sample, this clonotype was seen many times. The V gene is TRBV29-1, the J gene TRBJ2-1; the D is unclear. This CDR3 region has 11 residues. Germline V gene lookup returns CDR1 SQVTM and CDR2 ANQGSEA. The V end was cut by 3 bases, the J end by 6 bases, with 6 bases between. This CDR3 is CSVEFSNEQFF. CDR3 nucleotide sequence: TGCAGCGTTGAGTTCTCCAATGAGCAGTTCTTC.

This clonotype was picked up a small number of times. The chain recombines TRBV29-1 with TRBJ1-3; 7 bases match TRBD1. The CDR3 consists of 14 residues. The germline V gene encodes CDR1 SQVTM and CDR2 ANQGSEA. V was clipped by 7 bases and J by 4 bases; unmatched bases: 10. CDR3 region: CSAVAQGGGNTIYF. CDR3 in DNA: TGCAGCGCAGTGGCCCAGGGGGGCGGAAACACCATATATTTT. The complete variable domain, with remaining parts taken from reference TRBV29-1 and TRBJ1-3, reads SAVISQKPSRDICQRGTSLTIQCQVDSQVTMMFWYRQQPGQSLTLIATANQGSEATYESGFVIDKFPISRPNLTFSTLTVSNMSPEDSSIYLCSAVAQGGGNTIYFGEGSWLTVV.

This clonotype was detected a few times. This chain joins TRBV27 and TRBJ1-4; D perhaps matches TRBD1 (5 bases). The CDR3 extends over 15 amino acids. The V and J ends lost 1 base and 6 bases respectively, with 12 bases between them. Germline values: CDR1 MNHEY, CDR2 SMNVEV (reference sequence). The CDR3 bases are TGTGCCAGCAGTTTATATGGGGCGAGTGATGAAAAACTGTTTTTT. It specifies CASSLYGASDEKLFF.

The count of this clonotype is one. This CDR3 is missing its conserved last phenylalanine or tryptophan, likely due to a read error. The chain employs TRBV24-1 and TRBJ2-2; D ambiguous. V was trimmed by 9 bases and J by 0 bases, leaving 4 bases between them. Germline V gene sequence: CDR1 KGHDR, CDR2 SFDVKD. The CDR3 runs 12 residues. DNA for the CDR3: TGTGCCACCGGGCCGAACACCGGGGAGCTGTTTTCT. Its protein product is CATGPNTGELFS.

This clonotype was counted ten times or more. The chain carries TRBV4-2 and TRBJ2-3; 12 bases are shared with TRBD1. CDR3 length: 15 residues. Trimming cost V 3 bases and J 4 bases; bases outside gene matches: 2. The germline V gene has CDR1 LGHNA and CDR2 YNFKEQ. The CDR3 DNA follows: TGTGCCAGCAGCCAGGGGACAGGGGGCGCAGATACGCAGTATTTT. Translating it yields CASSQGTGGADTQYF.